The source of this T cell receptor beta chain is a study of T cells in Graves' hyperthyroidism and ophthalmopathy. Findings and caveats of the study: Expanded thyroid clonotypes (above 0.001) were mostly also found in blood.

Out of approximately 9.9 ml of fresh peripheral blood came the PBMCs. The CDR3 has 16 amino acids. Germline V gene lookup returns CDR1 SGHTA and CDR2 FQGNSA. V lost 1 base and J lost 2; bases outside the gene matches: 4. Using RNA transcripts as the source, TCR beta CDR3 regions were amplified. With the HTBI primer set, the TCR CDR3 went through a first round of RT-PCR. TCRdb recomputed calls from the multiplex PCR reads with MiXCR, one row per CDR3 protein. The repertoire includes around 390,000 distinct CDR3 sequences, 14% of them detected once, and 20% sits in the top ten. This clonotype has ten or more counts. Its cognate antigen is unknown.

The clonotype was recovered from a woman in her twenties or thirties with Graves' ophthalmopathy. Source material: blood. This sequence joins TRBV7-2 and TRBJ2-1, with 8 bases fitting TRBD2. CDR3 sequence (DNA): TGTGCCAGCAGCTTAGGGAGCGGGGGAGCCTACAATGAGCAGTTCTTC. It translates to CASSLGSGGAYNEQFF.